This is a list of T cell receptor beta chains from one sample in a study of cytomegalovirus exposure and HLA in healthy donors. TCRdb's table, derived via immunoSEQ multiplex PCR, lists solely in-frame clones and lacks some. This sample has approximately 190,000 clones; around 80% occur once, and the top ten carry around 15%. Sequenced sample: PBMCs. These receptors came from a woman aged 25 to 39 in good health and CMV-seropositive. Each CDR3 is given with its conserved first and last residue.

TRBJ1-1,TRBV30,CAWSSGATEAFF
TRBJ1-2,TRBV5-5,CASSLVRDRNYGYTF
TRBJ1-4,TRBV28,CASRQGNEKLFF
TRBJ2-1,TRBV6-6,CASSSDRLDEQFF
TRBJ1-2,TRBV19,CASSPTLDGYTF
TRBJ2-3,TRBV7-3,CASSSQLDTQYF
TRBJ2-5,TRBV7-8,CASSSGRGETQYF
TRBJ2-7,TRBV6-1,CASSEGRSGSHEQYF
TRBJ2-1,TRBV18,CASSRLAADNEQFF
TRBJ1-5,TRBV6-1,CASSELLQPQHF
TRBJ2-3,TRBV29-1,CSVEEFFGGASTDTQYF
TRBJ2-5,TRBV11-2,CASSFSPKGGETQYF
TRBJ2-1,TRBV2,CASTPRSYNEQFF
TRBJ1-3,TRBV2,CASSEVRENTIYF
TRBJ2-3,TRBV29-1,CSVVAELTDTQYF
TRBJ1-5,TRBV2,CASSDIWGGRDQPQHF
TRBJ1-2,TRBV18,CASSPEADYGYTF
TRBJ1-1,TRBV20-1,CSARGGAEAFF
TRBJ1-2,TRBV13,CASSLMARDGYTF
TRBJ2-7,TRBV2,CASSARSSGRGLGEQYF
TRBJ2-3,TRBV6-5,CASRQTAYSTDTQYF
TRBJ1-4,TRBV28,CASSWGVTNEKLFF
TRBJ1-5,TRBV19,CASNIGGQPQHF
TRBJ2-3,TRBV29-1,CGLAGYSSVTDTQYF
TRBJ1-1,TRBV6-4,CASRRRDTMNTEAFF
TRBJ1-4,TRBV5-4,CASRGGTGANEKLFF
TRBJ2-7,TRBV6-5,CASSYGGGGAYYEQYF
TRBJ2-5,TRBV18,CASSPRRQETQYF